This TCR beta chain came from a study of sequential checkpoint blockade in melanoma. The treatment here: randomized to nivolumab then ipilimumab (arm A) or the reverse (arm B). From thawed PBMCs, live CD3+CD8+ cells negative for CD19 and CD56 were sorted. Clones were read by immunoSEQ multiplex PCR, and TCRdb kept only the in-frame ones, dropping some. The table has 25,000 to 35,000 clones, 83% seen once. CDR3 length: 16 residues. Germline CDR1 LNHDA, CDR2 SQIVND (reference sequence). With 2 bases clipped from V and 1 base from J, the junction kept 5 bases outside the gene matches. The source is a human donor with melanoma. The sequencing used CD8+ T cells sorted from blood (inferred from file names), collected from a patient given nivolumab and ipilimumab in sequence. This chain uses TRBV19 with TRBJ1-5; 7 bases fit TRBD1. The chain's CDR3 is CASSISRDSSNQPQHF. DNA of the CDR3: TGTGCCAGTAGTATAAGTCGGGACAGCAGCAATCAGCCCCAGCATTTT.